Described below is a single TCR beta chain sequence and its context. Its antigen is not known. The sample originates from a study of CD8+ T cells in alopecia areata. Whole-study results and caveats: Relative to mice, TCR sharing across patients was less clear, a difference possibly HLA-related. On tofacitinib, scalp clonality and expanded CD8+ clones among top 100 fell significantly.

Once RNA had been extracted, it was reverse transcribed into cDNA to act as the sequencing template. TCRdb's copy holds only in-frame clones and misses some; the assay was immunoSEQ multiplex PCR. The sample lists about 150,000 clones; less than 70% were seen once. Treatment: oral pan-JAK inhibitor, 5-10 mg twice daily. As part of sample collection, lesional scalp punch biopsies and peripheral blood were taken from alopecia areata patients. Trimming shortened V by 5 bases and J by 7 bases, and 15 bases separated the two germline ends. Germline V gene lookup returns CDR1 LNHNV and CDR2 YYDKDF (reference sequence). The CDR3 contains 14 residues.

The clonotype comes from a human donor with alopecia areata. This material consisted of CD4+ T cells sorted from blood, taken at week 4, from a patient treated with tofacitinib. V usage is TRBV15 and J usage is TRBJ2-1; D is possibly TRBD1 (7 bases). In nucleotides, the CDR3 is TGTGCCACCAGCGCTCAGGGGGGACCAAATGAGCAGTTCTTC. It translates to CATSAQGGPNEQFF.